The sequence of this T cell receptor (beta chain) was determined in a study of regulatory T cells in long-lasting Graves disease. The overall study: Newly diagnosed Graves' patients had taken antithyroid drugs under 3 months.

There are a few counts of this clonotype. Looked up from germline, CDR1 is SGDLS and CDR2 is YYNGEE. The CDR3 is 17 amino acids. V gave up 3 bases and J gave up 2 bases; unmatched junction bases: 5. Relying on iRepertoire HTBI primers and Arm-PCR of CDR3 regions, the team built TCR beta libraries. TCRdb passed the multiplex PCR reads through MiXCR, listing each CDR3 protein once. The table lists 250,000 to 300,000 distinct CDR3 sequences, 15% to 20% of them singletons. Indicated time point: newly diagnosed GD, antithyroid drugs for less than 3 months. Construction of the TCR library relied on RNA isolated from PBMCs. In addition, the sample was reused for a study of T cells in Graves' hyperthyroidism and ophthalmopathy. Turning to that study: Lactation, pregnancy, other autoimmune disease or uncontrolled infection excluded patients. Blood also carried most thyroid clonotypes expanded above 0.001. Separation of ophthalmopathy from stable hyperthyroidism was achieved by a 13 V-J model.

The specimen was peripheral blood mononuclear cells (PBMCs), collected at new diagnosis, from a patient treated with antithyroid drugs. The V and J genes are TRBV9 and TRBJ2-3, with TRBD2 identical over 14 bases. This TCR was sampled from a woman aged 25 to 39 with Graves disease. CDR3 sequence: CASSEGLAGAPTDTQYF. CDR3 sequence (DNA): TGTGCCAGCAGCGAGGGACTAGCGGGGGCCCCCACAGATACGCAGTATTTT.